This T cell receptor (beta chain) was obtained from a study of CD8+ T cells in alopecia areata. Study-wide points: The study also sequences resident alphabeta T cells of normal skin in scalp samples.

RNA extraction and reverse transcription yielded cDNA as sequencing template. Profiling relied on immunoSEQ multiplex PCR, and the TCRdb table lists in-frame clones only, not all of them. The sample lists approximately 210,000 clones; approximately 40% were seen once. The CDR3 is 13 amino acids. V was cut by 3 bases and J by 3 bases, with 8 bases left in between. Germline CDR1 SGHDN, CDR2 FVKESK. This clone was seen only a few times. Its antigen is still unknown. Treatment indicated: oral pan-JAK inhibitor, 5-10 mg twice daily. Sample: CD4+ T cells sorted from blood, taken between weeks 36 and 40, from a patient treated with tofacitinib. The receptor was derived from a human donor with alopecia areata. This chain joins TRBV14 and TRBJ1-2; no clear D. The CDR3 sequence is CASSQREYYGYTF. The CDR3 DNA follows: TGTGCCAGCAGCCAGCGGGAGTACTATGGCTACACCTTC.